These 7 T cell receptor beta chains were all obtained from the same sample, sequenced in a study of cytomegalovirus exposure and HLA in healthy donors. The PCR was carried out with 60 Vbeta primers and 13 Jbeta primers. Repertoires were generated with immunoSEQ multiplex PCR, while TCRdb's copy carries only in-frame clones and drops some. The listing contains around 130,000 clones. The sequencing input was PBMCs. The receptors here all came from a woman in her sixties in good health and CMV-seronegative.

The chain is built from TRBV6-5 and TRBJ1-5; D ambiguous. In germline, CDR1 is MNHEY, CDR2 SVGAGI. This CDR3 is 14 amino acids long. V shed 4 bases and J shed 6 bases, with 13 bases lying between them. The CDR3 DNA reads TGTGCCAGCAGTTCCGGGGAGGTTACTCAGCCCCAGCATTTT. It yields the protein CASSSGEVTQPQHF.

The chain combines TRBV28 with TRBJ2-3, with TRBD1 matching over 7 bases. The germline V gene has CDR1 MDHEN and CDR2 SYDVKM. There are 15 residues in the CDR3. V lost 5 bases to trimming and J lost 4 bases; unmatched junction nucleotides: 9. This CDR3 is CASSEPGQRSDTQYF. DNA of the CDR3: TGTGCCAGCAGTGAACCGGGACAGAGGTCAGATACGCAGTATTTT.

V is TRBV28 and J is TRBJ1-2, with 7 bases that match TRBD1. This CDR3 spans 11 amino acids. The trim removed 8 bases at V and 4 bases at J, leaving 1 base unmatched. Germline lookup yields CDR1 MDHEN and CDR2 SYDVKM. The CDR3 bases are TGTGCCAGCGGGACAGCCTATGGCTACACCTTC. Residues: CASGTAYGYTF.

The V call is TRBV4-1, the J call TRBJ1-3; D not certain. Trimming pared 5 bases from V and 0 bases from J, leaving 14 bases between. The CDR3 contains 16 residues. CDR1 and CDR2 (germline): MGHRA, YSYEKL. The CDR3 reads CASSFGSRVSGNTIYF. Here the CDR3 DNA reads TGCGCCAGCAGCTTTGGGTCCCGGGTCTCTGGAAACACCATATATTTT.

J is TRBJ1-4 and V is TRBV18; possible D gene TRBD1, 5 bases. The CDR3 has 14 amino acids. Germline assignment: CDR1 KGHSH and CDR2 LQKENI. Trimming took 5 bases from V and 4 from J, leaving 11 bases between them. The CDR3 sequence is CASSFQGSNEKLFF. CDR3 bases: TGTGCCAGCTCATTCCAGGGTAGTAATGAAAAACTGTTTTTT. Filled out from reference TRBV18 and TRBJ1-4, the complete variable domain reads NAGVMQNPRHLVRRRGQEARLRCSPMKGHSHVYWYRQLPEEGLKFMVYLQKENIIDESGMPKERFSAEFPKEGPSILRIQQVVRGDSAAYFCASSFQGSNEKLFFGSGTQLSVL.

The chain uses TRBV28 and TRBJ2-3, with a tentative D call TRBD1 (6 bases). Germline values: CDR1 MDHEN, CDR2 SYDVKM. Deletions cut 7 bases from V and 7 bases from J, with 15 bases between. There are 13 residues in the CDR3. In DNA form, the CDR3 reads TGTGCCAGCACTCCAACAGGGTCAAATACGCAGTATTTT. Protein: CASTPTGSNTQYF.

This CDR3 reads CASTWDTSNQPQHF. The CDR3 bases are TGTGCCAGCACTTGGGACACTAGCAATCAGCCCCAGCATTTT. This rearrangement joins TRBV2 to TRBJ1-5; D might be TRBD1 (6 bases). CDR3 length: 14 amino acids. The germline V gene has CDR1 SNHLY and CDR2 FYNNEI. Trimming took off 7 bases at V and 0 bases at J, with 10 bases between the two ends.